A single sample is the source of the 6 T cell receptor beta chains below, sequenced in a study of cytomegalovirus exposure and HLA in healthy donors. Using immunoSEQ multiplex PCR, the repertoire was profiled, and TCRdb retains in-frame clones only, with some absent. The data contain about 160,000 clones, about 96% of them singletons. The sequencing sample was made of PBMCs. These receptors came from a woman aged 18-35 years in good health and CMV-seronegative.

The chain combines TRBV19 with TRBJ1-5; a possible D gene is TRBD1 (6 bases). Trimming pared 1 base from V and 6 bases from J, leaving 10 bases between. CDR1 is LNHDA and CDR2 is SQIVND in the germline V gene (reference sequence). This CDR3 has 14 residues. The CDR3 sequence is CASSIGGLGQPQHF. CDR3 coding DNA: TGTGCCAGTAGTATAGGGGGGCTAGGTCAGCCCCAGCATTTT.

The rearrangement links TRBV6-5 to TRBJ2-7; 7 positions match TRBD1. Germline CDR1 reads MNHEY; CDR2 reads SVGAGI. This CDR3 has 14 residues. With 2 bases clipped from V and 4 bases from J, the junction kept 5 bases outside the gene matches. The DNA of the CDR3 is TGTGCCAGCAGTTACGACAGGGACCTATACGAGCAGTACTTC. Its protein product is CASSYDRDLYEQYF.

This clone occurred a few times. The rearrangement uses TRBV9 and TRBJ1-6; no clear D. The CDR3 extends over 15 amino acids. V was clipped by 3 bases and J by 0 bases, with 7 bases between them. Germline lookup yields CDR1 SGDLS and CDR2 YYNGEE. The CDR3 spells CASSARDSYNSPLHF. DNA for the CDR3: TGTGCCAGCAGCGCCCGGGACTCCTATAATTCACCCCTCCACTTT.

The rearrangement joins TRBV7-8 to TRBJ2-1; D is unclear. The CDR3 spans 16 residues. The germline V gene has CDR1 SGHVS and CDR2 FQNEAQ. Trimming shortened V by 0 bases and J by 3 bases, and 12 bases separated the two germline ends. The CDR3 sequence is CASSLARAGDYNEQFF. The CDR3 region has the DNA TGTGCCAGCAGCTTAGCGCGCGCAGGCGACTACAATGAGCAGTTCTTC.

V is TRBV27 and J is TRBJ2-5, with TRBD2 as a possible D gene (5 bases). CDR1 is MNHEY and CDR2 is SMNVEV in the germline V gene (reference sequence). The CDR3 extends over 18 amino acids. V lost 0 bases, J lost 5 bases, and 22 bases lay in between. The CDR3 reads CASSLSGRAGGLPETQYF. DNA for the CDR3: TGTGCCAGCAGTTTATCGGGCCGCGCGGGTGGCCTACCCGAGACCCAGTACTTC.

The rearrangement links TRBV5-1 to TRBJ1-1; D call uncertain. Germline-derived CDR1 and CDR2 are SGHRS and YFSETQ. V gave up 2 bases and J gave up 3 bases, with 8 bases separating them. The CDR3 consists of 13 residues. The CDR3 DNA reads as TGCGCCAGCAGCTTCTTTTGGCACACTGAAGCTTTCTTT. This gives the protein CASSFFWHTEAFF.